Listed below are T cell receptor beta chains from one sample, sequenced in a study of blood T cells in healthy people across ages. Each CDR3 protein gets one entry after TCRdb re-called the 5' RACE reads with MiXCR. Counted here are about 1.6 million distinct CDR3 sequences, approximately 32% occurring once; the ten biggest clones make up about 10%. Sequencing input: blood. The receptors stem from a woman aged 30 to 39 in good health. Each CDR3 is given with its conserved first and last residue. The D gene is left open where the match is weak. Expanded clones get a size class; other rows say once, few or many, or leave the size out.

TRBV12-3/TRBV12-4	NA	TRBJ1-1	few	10	TGTGCCAGCAGTCGGGCTGAAGCTTTCTTT	CASSRAEAFF
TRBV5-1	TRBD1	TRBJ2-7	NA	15	TGCGCCAGCAGCCCCGACAGGGGCATCAATTACGAGCAGTACTTC	CASSPDRGINYEQYF
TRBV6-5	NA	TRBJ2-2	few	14	TGTGCCAGCAGCACTACAGGGAACTCCCGGGAGCTGTTTTTT	CASSTTGNSRELFF
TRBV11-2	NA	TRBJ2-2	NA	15	TGTGCCGGCAGCCCATTCGGCCTTAACACCGGGGAGCTGTTTTTT	CAGSPFGLNTGELFF
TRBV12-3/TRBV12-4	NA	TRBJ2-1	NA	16	TGTGCCAGCAGTTTCCTAGTGGGAGCCGGGGACAATGAGCAGTTCTTC	CASSFLVGAGDNEQFF
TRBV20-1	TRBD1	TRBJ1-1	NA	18	TGCAGGGCACATCCTGGGACAGGCGGAACAAAACAGAACACTGAAGCTTTCTTT	CRAHPGTGGTKQNTEAFF
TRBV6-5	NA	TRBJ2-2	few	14	TGTGCCAGCTCCCCCCCGGGTGGAACCGGGGAGCTGTTTTTT	CASSPPGGTGELFF
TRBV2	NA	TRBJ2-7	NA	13	TGTGCCAGCAGTGAAGCGCTGCTCTACGAGCAGTACTTC	CASSEALLYEQYF
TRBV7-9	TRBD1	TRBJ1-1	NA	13	TGTGCCAGCAACCAGGGGGGGGCCACTGAAGCTTTCTTT	CASNQGGATEAFF
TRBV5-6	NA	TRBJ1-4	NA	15	TGTGCCAGCAGCCTAGGGCACCCTGGGAATGAAAAACTGTTTTTT	CASSLGHPGNEKLFF